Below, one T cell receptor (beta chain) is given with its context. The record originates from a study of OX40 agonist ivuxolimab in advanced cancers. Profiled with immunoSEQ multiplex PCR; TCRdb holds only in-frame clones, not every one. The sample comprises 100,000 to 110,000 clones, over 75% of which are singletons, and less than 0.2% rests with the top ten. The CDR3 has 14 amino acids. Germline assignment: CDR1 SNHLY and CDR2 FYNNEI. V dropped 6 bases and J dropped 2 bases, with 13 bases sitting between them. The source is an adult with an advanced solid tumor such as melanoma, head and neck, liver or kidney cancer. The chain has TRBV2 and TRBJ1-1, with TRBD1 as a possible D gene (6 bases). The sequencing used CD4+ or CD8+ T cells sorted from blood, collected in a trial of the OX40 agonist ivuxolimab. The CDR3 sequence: CASSQQGLNTEAFF. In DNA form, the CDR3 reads TGTGCCAGCAGCCAACAGGGTCTTAACACTGAAGCTTTCTTT.